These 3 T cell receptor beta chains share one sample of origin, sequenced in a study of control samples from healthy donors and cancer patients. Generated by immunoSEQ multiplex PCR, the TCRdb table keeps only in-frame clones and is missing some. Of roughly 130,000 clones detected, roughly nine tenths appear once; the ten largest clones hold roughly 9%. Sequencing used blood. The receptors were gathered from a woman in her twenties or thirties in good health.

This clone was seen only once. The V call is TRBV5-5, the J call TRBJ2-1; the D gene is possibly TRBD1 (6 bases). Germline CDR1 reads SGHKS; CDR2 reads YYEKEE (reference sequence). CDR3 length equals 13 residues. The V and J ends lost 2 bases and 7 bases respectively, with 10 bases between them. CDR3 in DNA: TGTGCCAGCAGCTTAGGGGGATCGAATGAGCAGTTCTTC. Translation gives CASSLGGSNEQFF.

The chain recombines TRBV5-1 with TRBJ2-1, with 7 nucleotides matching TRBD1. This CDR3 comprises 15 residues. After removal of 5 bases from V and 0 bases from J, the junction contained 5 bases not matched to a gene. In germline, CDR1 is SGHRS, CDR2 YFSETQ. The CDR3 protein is CASRKGTDSYNEQFF. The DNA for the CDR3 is TGCGCCAGCAGAAAGGGGACAGACTCCTACAATGAGCAGTTCTTC.

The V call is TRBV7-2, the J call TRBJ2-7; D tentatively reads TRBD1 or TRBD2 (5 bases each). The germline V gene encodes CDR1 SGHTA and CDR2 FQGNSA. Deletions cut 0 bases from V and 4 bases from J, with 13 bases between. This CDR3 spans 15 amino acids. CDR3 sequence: CASSLAHGTEYEQYF. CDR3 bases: TGTGCCAGCAGCTTAGCGCACGGGACGGAGTACGAGCAGTACTTC.